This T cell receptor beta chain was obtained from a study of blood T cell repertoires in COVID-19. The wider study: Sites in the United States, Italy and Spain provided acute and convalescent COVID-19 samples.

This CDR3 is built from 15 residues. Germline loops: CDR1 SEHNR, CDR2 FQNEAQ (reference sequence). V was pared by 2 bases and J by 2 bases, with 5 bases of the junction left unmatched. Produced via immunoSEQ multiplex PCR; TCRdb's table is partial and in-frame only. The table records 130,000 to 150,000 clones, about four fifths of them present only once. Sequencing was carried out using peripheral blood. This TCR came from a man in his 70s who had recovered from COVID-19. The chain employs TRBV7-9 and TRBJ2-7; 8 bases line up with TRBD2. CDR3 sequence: CASSLTGGGTYEQYF. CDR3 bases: TGTGCCAGCAGCTTAACCGGCGGGGGGACCTACGAGCAGTACTTC.